Each of the 13 T cell receptor beta chains below was sequenced from the same sample in a study of blood T cells in healthy people across ages (dated by TCRdb to between 2014 and 2016). Library method: 5' RACE. Sequencer: Illumina HiSeq 2500. A second roughly 6 to 12 cycle PCR used a sample-barcoded 5' primer and a J-beta primer mix. The public reads were reanalyzed by TCRdb: fastp trimming at Q25, MiXCR alignment, in-frame beta chains only. Each entry is one CDR3 protein sequence, shown with its most common DNA and genes. The sample yields some 1.4 million distinct CDR3 sequences; approximately 38% were counted once. Less than 8% of the sample rests with the top ten. Sequencing was performed on blood. These receptors were collected from a woman under 30 in good health.

In its sample, this clonotype was seen a few times. The CDR3 loop is CASSLFDLAGTLDEQFF. In nucleotides, the CDR3 is TGTGCCAGCAGTTTATTCGATCTAGCGGGGACGCTTGATGAGCAGTTCTTC. The J gene is TRBJ2-1, the V gene TRBV27, with 9 nucleotides matching TRBD2. From germline, CDR1 is MNHEY and CDR2 SMNVEV (reference sequence). After removal of 1 base from V and 8 bases from J, the junction contained 12 bases not matched to a gene. The CDR3 contains 17 residues.

The chain recombines TRBV20-1 with TRBJ1-2; a weak D match, TRBD1 (6 bases). Germline CDR1 DFQATT, CDR2 SNEGSKA (reference sequence). Trimming took 3 bases from V and 12 from J, leaving 14 bases between them. The length of the CDR3 is 11 residues. The CDR3 protein is CSASSRGQNTF. The CDR3 nucleotides read TGCAGTGCTAGCAGTCGGGGACAAAACACCTTC.

This clonotype was detected only a few times. The J gene is TRBJ2-7, the V gene TRBV7-2; no firm D call. CDR1 and CDR2 (germline): SGHTA, FQGNSA. The V and J ends lost 4 bases and 2 bases respectively, with 6 bases between them. CDR3 length: 12 residues. The CDR3 nucleotides are TGTGCCAGCAGCTACCACCCCTACGAGCAGTACTTC. Encoded protein: CASSYHPYEQYF.

In its sample, this clonotype was seen a few times. The chain uses TRBV28 and TRBJ2-3, with a possible D match to TRBD1 (7 bases). The germline V gene encodes CDR1 MDHEN and CDR2 SYDVKM. The CDR3 consists of 15 residues. V dropped 9 bases and J dropped 2 bases, with 18 bases sitting between them. CDR3 nucleotide sequence: TGTGCCAGTAGTCCAGGGGGGACCGACACAGATACGCAGTATTTT. Residues: CASSPGGTDTDTQYF.

V and J are TRBV6-1 and TRBJ1-6; 8 bases are shared with TRBD1. Germline V gene lookup returns CDR1 MNHNS and CDR2 SASEGT. The CDR3 is 13 amino acids. The CDR3 reads CASFQGAHSPLHF. In nucleotides, the CDR3 is TGTGCATCATTTCAGGGGGCTCATTCACCCCTCCACTTT.

The chain uses TRBV20-1 and TRBJ2-1; no clear D gene. CDR3 length equals 11 residues. CDR1 and CDR2 (germline): DFQATT, SNEGSKA (reference sequence). V was trimmed by 3 bases and J by 5 bases, leaving 5 bases between them. Here the CDR3 DNA reads TGCAGTGCTAGGTTTAACAATGAGCAGTTCTTC. This encodes CSARFNNEQFF.

The chain joins TRBV6-5 to TRBJ2-5; 10 positions match TRBD2. The CDR3 length is 14 residues. The V gene's germline CDR1 is MNHEY and CDR2 SVGAGI. The ends lost 2 bases at V and 11 bases at J; junction bases unmatched: 8. The CDR3 nucleotides are TGTGCCAGCAGTTACGAAGCGGGGGGGCGGGAGCAGTACTTC. Encoded protein: CASSYEAGGREQYF.

The J gene is TRBJ1-5, the V gene TRBV7-2, with TRBD1 matching 7 bases. The CDR3 length is 13 residues. The ends lost 5 bases at V and 7 bases at J; junction bases unmatched: 5. Germline V CDR1 and CDR2: SGHTA, FQGNSA. CDR3 in amino acids: CASSGDSAQPQHF. The CDR3 DNA follows: TGTGCCAGCAGCGGGGACAGCGCGCAGCCCCAGCATTTT.

The V call is TRBV12-3 or TRBV12-4, the J call TRBJ2-1; 14 bases line up with TRBD2. CDR3 length equals 18 residues. V lost 7 bases, J lost 2 bases, and 10 bases stayed unmatched. The CDR3 DNA follows: TGTGCCAGCAACGAGGGACTAGCGGGAGAGTCCCCCTACAATGAGCAGTTCTTC. Translating it yields CASNEGLAGESPYNEQFF.

The gene calls are TRBV5-1 and TRBJ2-1, with 10 bases that match TRBD1. The better agreement between TRBJ2-7 and the DNA end casts doubt on the J call. CDR1 is SGHRS and CDR2 is YFSETQ in the germline V gene. The CDR3 runs 15 residues. The CDR3 here is CASYPTGGSYNEQYF. The CDR3 nucleotides read TGCGCCAGCTATCCGACAGGGGGCTCCTACAATGAGCAGTACTTC.

This clonotype was observed a few times. Here the CDR3 reads CASSYSRPGRIQETQYF. The CDR3 DNA follows: TGTGCCAGCAGTTACTCGAGACCAGGTCGGATCCAAGAGACCCAGTACTTC. V is TRBV6-5 and J is TRBJ2-5; no definite D call. V lost 0 bases to trimming and J lost 1 base, with 15 bases between them. The CDR3 covers 17 residues. The germline CDR1 and CDR2 sequences are MNHEY and SVGAGI.

J is TRBJ2-7 and V is TRBV4-1; maybe TRBD2 (6 bases). The DNA end lines up better with TRBJ2-5; the J call may be wrong. The CDR3 consists of 18 residues. CDR1 is MGHRA and CDR2 is YSYEKL in the germline V gene. The CDR3 DNA reads as TGCGCCAGCAGCCATAGAAGCGGAGGCGGGGAGCTTGCAGAGACCCAGTACTTC. It encodes CASSHRSGGGELAETQYF.

This clonotype was found a few times. The genes are TRBV10-2 and TRBJ1-2, with TRBD1 matching over 10 bases. The junction had 9 bases not matched to a gene; V was cut back by 8 bases and J by 6 bases. The CDR3 runs 14 residues. Per the germline V gene, CDR1 is WSHSY and CDR2 is SAAADI. DNA of the CDR3: TGCGCCAGCCGGATGGGACAGGGGTACGATGGCTACACCTTC. Translating gives CASRMGQGYDGYTF.